This entry describes one TCR beta chain. As yet, its antigen is unknown. Trimming cost V 0 bases and J 1 base, with 12 bases left between them. Germline V gene sequence: CDR1 DFQATT, CDR2 SNEGSKA (reference sequence). The CDR3 consists of 15 residues. The sample originates from a study of T cells after yellow fever vaccination. General study points: A faster peak, day 5 versus 15, was reached by the weaker secondary response. Abundant clonotypes from the bulk population could get into FACS-sorted repertoires as contaminants.

TCRdb re-called the 5' RACE reads with MiXCR, one entry per CDR3 protein. The sample contains roughly 150,000 distinct CDR3 sequences, about 7% of which appear only once. The chain employs TRBV20-1 and TRBJ1-1, with D possibly being TRBD1 (5 bases). The starting material was CD4+ T cells sorted from PBMCs, obtained less than 6 days after the first yellow fever vaccination. The TCR sequence derives from a man between 18 and 29 years old who received the YFV17D yellow fever vaccine. Here the CDR3 DNA reads TGCAGTGCTAGAGATCTATTTAGGGGGAACACTGAAGCTTTCTTT. Residues: CSARDLFRGNTEAFF.